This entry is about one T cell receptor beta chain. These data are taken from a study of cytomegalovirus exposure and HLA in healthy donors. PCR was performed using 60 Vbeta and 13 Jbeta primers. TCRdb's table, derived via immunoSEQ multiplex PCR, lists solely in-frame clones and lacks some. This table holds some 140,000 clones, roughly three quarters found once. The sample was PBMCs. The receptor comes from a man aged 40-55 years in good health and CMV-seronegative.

The CDR3 loop is CASSLTGGGNTEAFF. The CDR3 nucleotides read TGTGCCAGCAGTTTAACGGGGGGCGGGAACACTGAAGCTTTCTTT. The chain joins TRBV27 to TRBJ1-1; a possible D gene is TRBD1 (6 bases). The CDR3 has 15 residues. V lost 2 bases, J lost 1 base, and 11 bases lay in between. Germline V gene lookup returns CDR1 MNHEY and CDR2 SMNVEV (reference sequence).